This T cell receptor beta chain is drawn from a study of HIV-infected patients and healthy controls. Reverse transcription used approximately 500 ng RNA and constant-region primers for alpha and beta. Separate chain-specific third strand synthesis with multiplexing indices produced the alpha and beta libraries. Each molecule carried a 12-nucleotide identifier made of two joined random hexamers added before amplification. MiXCR, applied by TCRdb to the 5' RACE reads, yields one record per CDR3 protein. The table has roughly 15,000 distinct CDR3 sequences, roughly 9.9% seen once. Findings and caveats of the study: Healthy controls carried many MAIT alpha-chain CDR3s, while HIV+ repertoires had few. Compared with healthy controls, HIV-infected patients showed less CDR3 sharing between individuals. Eight alpha and eight beta V genes differed significantly in mean usage between HIV-infected patients and controls.

Trimming shortened V by 2 bases and J by 7 bases, and 11 bases separated the two germline ends. CDR1 and CDR2 (germline): MNHEY, SVGAGI. The CDR3 is made up of 13 amino acids. Whole blood was used without fractionation, so all unsorted peripheral T cells were included. This clonotype was counted ten times or more. Its antigen is undetermined. Sample: blood. The TCR sequence derives from an adult in good health. This rearrangement joins TRBV6-5 to TRBJ1-2; D is perhaps TRBD1 (6 bases). This CDR3 is CASSYQGKVGYTF. DNA for the CDR3: TGTGCCAGCAGTTACCAGGGGAAGGTTGGCTACACCTTC.